This TCR beta chain derives from a study of T-cell reconstitution after alpha-beta-depleted transplantation in children. This clonotype was counted many times. Its antigen remains unknown. This CDR3 is built from 13 residues. Germline V gene lookup returns CDR1 SGHRS and CDR2 YFSETQ. V was cut by 5 bases and J by 8 bases, with 14 bases left in between. Findings of the study overall: Surviving recipient T cells and intrathymic progenitors accounted for some patients' high TCRbeta diversity at day 60. Reportedly, alpha-beta T cells present about two months post-transplant originated from several hundred expanded clones of graft origin. T-cell numbers and diversity one year post-transplant derived largely from freshly generated T cells.

The TCRbeta library was prepared with unique molecular identifiers. TCRdb recomputed calls from the PCR reads with MiXCR, one row per CDR3 protein. The table records hundreds of thousands of distinct CDR3 sequences, roughly 8.3% of them present only once. The receptor was derived from a male patient aged 2-15 years who had a stem cell transplant for acute myeloid leukemia, so the T cells may come from the graft donor. The chain recombines TRBV5-1 with TRBJ2-1; TRBD2 is a possible D gene (6 bases). The source was PBMCs, mostly from graft donor cells, collected 360 days after TCRalphabeta/CD19-depleted stem cell transplant. Here the CDR3 reads CASRLADVYEQFF. CDR3 nucleotides: TGCGCCAGCAGACTAGCTGATGTCTATGAGCAGTTCTTC.